Below are 30 T cell receptor beta chains sequenced from a single sample in a study of blood T cell repertoires in COVID-19. Using immunoSEQ multiplex PCR, the repertoire was profiled, and TCRdb retains in-frame clones only, with some absent. The table lists around 250,000 clones, approximately 82% of them singletons. The specimen sequenced was peripheral blood. The receptors shown here come from a man aged 25-45 years who had recovered from COVID-19.

This clone was found once. The chain carries TRBV6-6 and TRBJ1-1; a weak D match, TRBD1 (5 bases). V lost 3 bases and J 4 bases, leaving 9 bases between the germline ends. CDR3 size: 13 residues. Germline assignment: CDR1 MNHNY and CDR2 SVGAGI (reference sequence). This CDR3 is CASSYVGGTEAFF. CDR3 DNA sequence: TGTGCCAGCAGTTATGTCGGGGGCACTGAAGCTTTCTTT.

The V gene is TRBV29-1, the J gene TRBJ1-2; D is uncertain. The CDR3 consists of 13 residues. Trimming stripped 2 bases from V and 6 bases from J, with 13 bases between. Germline V gene data show CDR1 as SQVTM and CDR2 as ANQGSEA. The CDR3 protein is CSVEQDPSHGYTF. CDR3 in DNA: TGCAGCGTTGAACAGGATCCCTCTCATGGCTACACCTTC.

J is TRBJ1-1 and V is TRBV7-9; D call uncertain. Trimming cost V 5 bases and J 2 bases, with 9 bases left between them. Germline assignment: CDR1 SEHNR and CDR2 FQNEAQ (reference sequence). The CDR3 spans 13 residues. CDR3 DNA: TGTGCCAGCAGCCGCCTAGAAAACACTGAAGCTTTCTTT. Encoded protein: CASSRLENTEAFF.

The chain recombines TRBV7-2 with TRBJ2-5; a possible D gene is TRBD1 (7 bases). Germline CDR1 SGHTA, CDR2 FQGNSA. The CDR3 runs 16 residues. With 3 bases removed from V and 1 base from J, the gap between germline ends came to 15 bases. DNA for the CDR3: TGTGCCAGCAGCTTGGGTCAGGGGGGAACCCAAGAGACCCAGTACTTC. It is translated as CASSLGQGGTQETQYF.

This clone has only a few counts. This sequence joins TRBV4-1 and TRBJ1-5; TRBD1 is a possible D gene (5 bases). Germline V gene data show CDR1 as MGHRA and CDR2 as YSYEKL. This CDR3 is built from 15 residues. With 3 bases removed from V and 5 bases from J, the gap between germline ends came to 14 bases. The CDR3 sequence: CASSQGSGFYQPQHF. In DNA, the CDR3 is TGCGCCAGCAGCCAGGGGTCAGGGTTTTATCAGCCCCAGCATTTT.

This clone was seen a single time. This rearrangement joins TRBV25-1 to TRBJ2-7; TRBD2 matches 7 bases. CDR1 and CDR2 from the germline V gene are MGHDK and SYGVNS. The CDR3 runs 14 residues. V dropped 6 bases and J dropped 1; count of bases not matched to a gene: 6. The CDR3 coding sequence is TGTGCCAGCAGAGCTAGCGGACTTTCCTACGAGCAGTACTTC. Its protein is CASRASGLSYEQYF.

The chain couples TRBV2 to TRBJ2-5, with a possible D match to TRBD2 (5 bases). The germline V gene has CDR1 SNHLY and CDR2 FYNNEI. The CDR3 runs to 11 residues. V was pared by 8 bases and J by 5 bases, with 9 bases between. The CDR3 protein is CASRGQETQYF. CDR3 DNA sequence: TGTGCCAGCCGCGGGCAGGAGACCCAGTACTTC.

This rearrangement joins TRBV7-8 to TRBJ1-1, with D possibly TRBD1 on 6 matching bases. Germline V gene data show CDR1 as SGHVS and CDR2 as FQNEAQ. The CDR3 loop spans 15 amino acids. V lost 6 bases, J lost 0 bases, and 14 bases lay in between. This CDR3 reads CASRRGGQLNTEAFF. For the CDR3, the DNA is TGTGCCAGCAGACGGGGCGGACAGTTGAACACTGAAGCTTTCTTT.

The chain couples TRBV19 to TRBJ2-7, with D uncertain. The CDR3 is 14 residues long. CDR1 and CDR2 (germline): LNHDA, SQIVND (reference sequence). Trimming stripped 5 bases from V and 8 bases from J, with 19 bases between. CDR3 sequence (DNA): TGTGCCAGTAGTGACCCAGCGATCCCTACGCAGCAGTACTTC. Encoded protein: CASSDPAIPTQQYF.

The chain carries TRBV28 and TRBJ1-1; TRBD1 agrees at 8 bases. Germline V gene data show CDR1 as MDHEN and CDR2 as SYDVKM. The CDR3 consists of 13 residues. Trimming took 6 bases from V and 5 from J; bases not matched to a gene: 5. DNA of the CDR3: TGTGCCAGCAGCTCACGACAGGGGACTGAAGCTTTCTTT. Amino acids: CASSSRQGTEAFF. The whole variable domain, remainder taken from reference TRBV28 and TRBJ1-1, is DVKVTQSSRYLVKRTGEKVFLECVQDMDHENMFWYRQDPGLGLRLIYFSYDVKMKEKGDIPEGYSVSREKKERFSLILESASTNQTSMYLCASSSRQGTEAFFGQGTRLTVV.

V and J are TRBV6-1 and TRBJ1-1, with 7 nucleotides matching TRBD1. The J segment lost 4 bases and the V segment lost 3 bases, leaving 5 bases of the junction unmatched. This CDR3 comprises 14 residues. Germline values: CDR1 MNHNS, CDR2 SASEGT. The CDR3: CASSEEGASTEAFF. DNA for the CDR3: TGTGCCAGCAGTGAGGAGGGGGCTAGCACTGAAGCTTTCTTT.

V and J are TRBV5-1 and TRBJ2-2; D unresolved. The germline V and J ends were trimmed by 3 bases and 7 bases, with 13 bases remaining between them. The germline CDR1 and CDR2 sequences are SGHRS and YFSETQ. CDR3 size: 14 residues. CDR3 sequence: CASSSVKSVGELFF. CDR3 bases: TGCGCCAGCAGCTCTGTGAAGTCGGTCGGGGAGCTGTTTTTT.

The rearrangement joins TRBV6-2 or TRBV6-3 to TRBJ1-1, with D uncertain. The V gene's germline CDR1 is MNHEY and CDR2 SVGEGT. The CDR3 is 12 amino acids. The V end was cut by 6 bases, the J end by 11 bases, with 16 bases between. The chain's CDR3 is CASSPTGSPAFF. The CDR3 region has the DNA TGTGCCAGCAGCCCTACCGGGAGTCCGGCTTTCTTT.

The chain employs TRBV4-1 and TRBJ1-1; D call uncertain. Looked up from germline, CDR1 is MGHRA and CDR2 is YSYEKL. With 0 bases removed from V and 4 bases from J, the gap between germline ends came to 12 bases. The CDR3 totals 15 residues. The CDR3 sequence is CASSQEETLSTEAFF. CDR3 sequence (DNA): TGCGCCAGCAGCCAAGAGGAGACTTTAAGCACTGAAGCTTTCTTT.

This clone has a handful of counts. V is TRBV23-1 and J is TRBJ1-5, with D maybe TRBD1 (5 bases). TRBV23-1 is an ORF, with its function uncertain. The V gene lost 0 bases and the J gene lost 6 bases, with 24 bases spanning the gap. The CDR3 runs 19 residues. The CDR3, as DNA: TGCGCCAGCAGTCAATCCCCGCGACAGAGGCTAAGTTCGACTCAGCCCCAGCATTTT. Translated, it gives CASSQSPRQRLSSTQPQHF.

The V and J genes are TRBV29-1 and TRBJ1-2; D remains ambiguous. CDR1 and CDR2 (germline): SQVTM, ANQGSEA. The CDR3 loop spans 11 amino acids. V lost 5 bases to trimming and J lost 8 bases, with 12 bases between them. In DNA, the CDR3 is TGCAGCGTTCTGGACCGGGAGGGCTACACCTTC. The encoded protein is CSVLDREGYTF.

The V gene is TRBV4-1, the J gene TRBJ2-1; the D gene is possibly TRBD1 (5 bases). Germline-derived CDR1 and CDR2 are MGHRA and YSYEKL. The CDR3 has 13 amino acids. V was cut by 4 bases and J by 7 bases, with 11 bases left in between. In DNA, the CDR3 is TGCGCCAGCAGCCCCAGGGAAAGGAATGAGCAGTTCTTC. Protein product: CASSPRERNEQFF.

J is TRBJ1-6 and V is TRBV5-1; no definite D call. Per the germline V gene, CDR1 is SGHRS and CDR2 is YFSETQ. V shed 0 bases and J shed 6 bases, with 7 bases lying between them. The CDR3 sequence is 14 residues long. CDR3: CASSLGYSNSPLHF. The CDR3 region has the DNA TGCGCCAGCAGCTTGGGGTACTCTAATTCACCCCTCCACTTT. The full variable domain, with the rest looked up from reference TRBV5-1 and TRBJ1-6, is KAGVTQTPRYLIKTRGQQVTLSCSPISGHRSVSWYQQTPGQGLQFLFEYFSETQRNKGNFPGRFSGRQFSNSRSEMNVSTLELGDSALYLCASSLGYSNSPLHFGNGTRLTVT.

This chain uses TRBV3-1 (or the pseudogene TRBV3-2) with TRBJ1-2; weak D call: TRBD1 (5 bases). This CDR3 is 13 amino acids long. V was trimmed by 3 bases and J by 4 bases, leaving 9 bases between them. Germline V lookup: CDR1 LGHDT, CDR2 YNNKEL (reference sequence). The CDR3 loop reads CASSQGPIYGYTF. CDR3 nucleotides: TGTGCCAGCAGCCAGGGGCCTATCTATGGCTACACCTTC.

This clone was detected once. V is TRBV5-4 and J is TRBJ2-7, with TRBD2 matching 8 bases. The V segment lost 3 bases and the J segment 2 bases; nucleotides outside the gene matches: 16. The CDR3 loop spans 18 amino acids. Germline CDR1 reads SGHNT; CDR2 reads YYREEE (reference sequence). The DNA for the CDR3 is TGTGCCAGCAGCTCTCGGAGTAGCGGGGCCTACTCCCCCTACGAGCAGTACTTC. Translated: CASSSRSSGAYSPYEQYF.

The chain carries TRBV14 and TRBJ1-1, with D uncertain. Germline V gives CDR1 SGHDN, CDR2 FVKESK. The CDR3 contains 13 residues. V was cut by 5 bases and J by 1 base, with 8 bases left in between. CDR3 DNA: TGTGCCAGCAGCAGAGGGAGGAACACTGAAGCTTTCTTT. Protein product: CASSRGRNTEAFF.

The chain recombines TRBV7-2 with TRBJ1-1; D uncertain. V was clipped by 5 bases and J by 4 bases, with 14 bases between them. The germline gives CDR1 SGHTA, CDR2 FQGNSA. The CDR3 is 14 residues long. CDR3 residues: CASSLQIRGTEAFF. The DNA of the CDR3 is TGTGCCAGCAGCCTCCAAATACGGGGCACTGAAGCTTTCTTT. The full variable domain, in which reference TRBV7-2 and TRBJ1-1 provide the parts outside the CDR3, is GAGVSQSPSNKVTEKGKDVELRCDPISGHTALYWYRQSLGQGLEFLIYFQGNSAPDKSGLPSDRFSAERTGGSVSTLTIQRTQQEDSAVYLCASSLQIRGTEAFFGQGTRLTVV.

This clone was observed at least ten times. The chain recombines TRBV7-3 with TRBJ2-5, with a possible D match to TRBD2 (7 bases). Germline values: CDR1 SGHTA, CDR2 FQGTGA. The CDR3 spans 16 residues. The V end lost 0 bases, the J end lost 2 bases, and 13 bases lay between the germline ends. As DNA, the CDR3 is TGTGCCAGCAGCTTAACGCGCGGGGGCCGGCAAGAGACCCAGTACTTC. Its translation: CASSLTRGGRQETQYF. Combining the CDR3 with reference TRBV7-3 and TRBJ2-5 gives the whole variable domain GAGVSQTPSNKVTEKGKYVELRCDPISGHTALYWYRQSLGQGPEFLIYFQGTGAADDSGLPNDRFFAVRPEGSVSTLKIQRTERGDSAVYLCASSLTRGGRQETQYFGPGTRLLVL.

The chain uses TRBV4-1 and TRBJ1-1; 7 nucleotides align to TRBD1. Germline CDR1 and CDR2: MGHRA and YSYEKL. V gave up 2 bases and J gave up 0 bases; unmatched junction bases: 3. There are 15 residues in the CDR3. CDR3 loop: CASSQPTGMNTEAFF. CDR3 in DNA: TGCGCCAGCAGCCAACCGACAGGGATGAACACTGAAGCTTTCTTT.

The chain joins TRBV5-4 to TRBJ1-5; maybe TRBD1 (6 bases). The germline V and J ends were trimmed by 1 base and 9 bases, with 14 bases remaining between them. Germline CDR1 reads SGHNT; CDR2 reads YYREEE (reference sequence). CDR3 length: 14 amino acids. CDR3: CASSLFGGAGPQHF. The CDR3 coding sequence is TGTGCCAGCAGCTTGTTTGGGGGGGCTGGGCCCCAGCATTTT.

V and J are TRBV5-5 and TRBJ1-4; weak D call: TRBD1 (5 bases). The CDR3 length is 18 residues. Germline V gives CDR1 SGHKS, CDR2 YYEKEE (reference sequence). Trimming shortened V by 0 bases and J by 0 bases, and 15 bases separated the two germline ends. The CDR3 is CASSLGHQGDSTNEKLFF. The CDR3 region has the DNA TGTGCCAGCAGCTTGGGGCACCAAGGGGATTCAACTAATGAAAAACTGTTTTTT.

The chain recombines TRBV4-2 with TRBJ1-6; 8 positions agree with TRBD1. The CDR3 is made up of 15 amino acids. V shed 0 bases and J 6 bases; nucleotides not matched to a gene: 1. CDR1 is LGHNA, CDR2 YNFKEQ, per germline. CDR3 region: CASSQETGGNSPLHF. CDR3 bases: TGTGCCAGCAGCCAAGAAACAGGGGGTAATTCACCCCTCCACTTT.

The chain is built from TRBV5-1 and TRBJ1-3; D gene unclear. V gave up 0 bases and J gave up 0 bases, with 13 bases separating them. The germline V gene encodes CDR1 SGHRS and CDR2 YFSETQ. This CDR3 has 17 amino acids. Here the CDR3 DNA reads TGCGCCAGCAGCTTGGGGCGCGGGTACACCTCTGGAAACACCATATATTTT. It translates to CASSLGRGYTSGNTIYF.

The V call is TRBV3-1 (or the pseudogene TRBV3-2), the J call TRBJ2-7; possibly TRBD1 or TRBD2 for D (7 bases each). In germline, CDR1 is LGHDT, CDR2 YNNKEL (reference sequence). There are 13 residues in the CDR3. Deletions cut 7 bases from V and 5 bases from J, with 15 bases between. The CDR3 region is CASTQGGGHEQYF. In DNA form, the CDR3 reads TGTGCCAGCACCCAGGGGGGGGGCCACGAGCAGTACTTC.

The chain recombines TRBV6-5 with TRBJ1-2; 7 nucleotides agree with TRBD1. This CDR3 has 16 amino acids. V lost 0 bases to trimming and J lost 6 bases; unmatched junction nucleotides: 10. The germline V gene has CDR1 MNHEY and CDR2 SVGAGI. CDR3 nucleotides: TGTGCCAGCAGTTACTCGCCGACAGGGCTTAAACATGGCTACACCTTC. Residues: CASSYSPTGLKHGYTF.